The 15 T cell receptor beta chains below were found in one sample sequenced in a study of Ad26.COV2.S vaccination and SARS-CoV-2 variants. Measured with immunoSEQ multiplex PCR; TCRdb has only the in-frame clones, and not every one. The sample yields about 330,000 clones, roughly nine tenths seen once. Sample treatment: some 19 received Ad26.COV2.S at low or high dose, single or two shots; 5 received placebo; per-sample allocation not given. Day 63 following the first vaccine or placebo injection was when the samples were taken. Material: peripheral blood, obtained in a trial of Ad26.COV2.S vaccine versus placebo. These receptors all come from a person between 18 and 60 years old who received the Ad26.COV2.S COVID-19 vaccine or a placebo.

This clone has just one count. The CDR3 sequence: CASSQAMVGGTRETQYF. CDR3 bases: TGCGCCAGCAGCCAAGCAATGGTAGGTGGGACGCGAGAGACCCAGTACTTC. The J gene is TRBJ2-5, the V gene TRBV4-1, with D tentatively TRBD1 or TRBD2 (5 bases each). Trimming cost V 1 base and J 4 bases, with 19 bases left between them. This CDR3 is built from 17 residues. CDR1 and CDR2 from the germline V gene are MGHRA and YSYEKL.

V gene TRBV9 combines with J gene TRBJ2-5; 9 nucleotides line up with TRBD2. Trimming took 3 bases from V and 5 from J; bases not matched to a gene: 11. CDR3 length: 16 residues. The germline gives CDR1 SGDLS, CDR2 YYNGEE. The CDR3 DNA sequence: TGTGCCAGCAGCGCCCTTAGCGGGAGCGGGGGGGAGACCCAGTACTTC. It encodes CASSALSGSGGETQYF.

The chain employs TRBV4-3 and TRBJ2-1, with 7 bases matching TRBD2. The CDR3 totals 17 residues. Germline assignment: CDR1 LGHNA and CDR2 YSLEER. Germline trimming cut 0 bases from V and 10 bases from J; bases unmatched to any gene: 15. The CDR3 DNA sequence: TGCGCCAGCAGCCAAGAACCGTCGGCTAGCGGAGGGGAGGAGCAGTTCTTC. Translated, it gives CASSQEPSASGGEEQFF.

The rearrangement links TRBV7-2 to TRBJ2-2; D may correspond to TRBD1 or TRBD2 (5 bases each). V lost 6 bases and J lost 2, with 19 bases in between. Per the germline V gene, CDR1 is SGHTA and CDR2 is FQGNSA. This CDR3 contains 17 residues. CDR3 sequence reads: CASRKGRALLNTGELFF. CDR3 coding DNA: TGTGCCAGCAGAAAGGGGCGGGCGTTGTTAAACACCGGGGAGCTGTTTTTT.

The V gene is TRBV7-9, the J gene TRBJ1-1; TRBD1 aligns across 7 bases. Germline V gives CDR1 SEHNR, CDR2 FQNEAQ (reference sequence). V was clipped by 0 bases and J by 4 bases; unmatched bases: 11. CDR3 length: 17 amino acids. The CDR3 DNA reads TGTGCCAGCAGCTTAGCCTTTACAGGGGCCAGGGGCACTGAAGCTTTCTTT. Its protein product is CASSLAFTGARGTEAFF.

The CDR3: CASSPQTGGNEKLFF. The CDR3 DNA reads as TGTGCCAGCAGCCCTCAGACAGGGGGAAATGAAAAACTGTTTTTT. The gene calls are TRBV7-9 and TRBJ1-4, with TRBD1 matching 9 bases. There are 15 residues in the CDR3. Germline trimming cut 5 bases from V and 5 bases from J; bases unmatched to any gene: 6. Germline V gene data show CDR1 as SEHNR and CDR2 as FQNEAQ (reference sequence).

The gene calls are TRBV5-1 and TRBJ1-6, with unresolved D. Germline CDR1 is SGHRS and CDR2 is YFSETQ. This CDR3 comprises 13 residues. V was pared by 5 bases and J by 8 bases, with 11 bases between. CDR3 DNA: TGCGCCAGCAGGCCTATGACGGATTCACCCCTCCACTTT. This codes for CASRPMTDSPLHF.

The chain links TRBV24-1 to TRBJ2-5; 8 nucleotides match TRBD2. V dropped 4 bases and J dropped 5; count of bases not matched to a gene: 5. This CDR3 is built from 14 residues. Germline V gene data show CDR1 as KGHDR and CDR2 as SFDVKD. The CDR3 nucleotides are TGTGCCACCAGTGAGGCGGGGGGAGGGGAGACCCAGTACTTC. Translating it yields CATSEAGGGETQYF.

This chain connects TRBV3-1 (or the pseudogene TRBV3-2) to TRBJ1-1; D is perhaps TRBD1 (6 bases). Trimming stripped 1 base from V and 4 bases from J, with 13 bases between. Germline values: CDR1 LGHDT, CDR2 YNNKEL (reference sequence). The CDR3 loop spans 15 amino acids. The CDR3 DNA follows: TGTGCCAGCAGCCAAGCGGGGGGCCGGAGCACTGAAGCTTTCTTT. Translating gives CASSQAGGRSTEAFF.

This clone showed up just once. The chain employs TRBV5-1 and TRBJ2-1; tentatively, D is TRBD1 (7 bases). The CDR3 runs to 14 residues. Trimming shortened V by 5 bases and J by 6 bases, and 15 bases separated the two germline ends. Germline V gene data show CDR1 as SGHRS and CDR2 as YFSETQ. CDR3: CASRMGGQSNEQFF. CDR3 nucleotides: TGCGCCAGCAGAATGGGGGGACAGAGCAATGAGCAGTTCTTC.

This rearrangement joins TRBV6-5 to TRBJ1-2, with D possibly TRBD1 on 5 matching bases. Germline assignment: CDR1 MNHEY and CDR2 SVGAGI. The germline V and J ends were trimmed by 6 bases and 5 bases, with 10 bases remaining between them. CDR3 length: 12 residues. The CDR3 here is CASRGAPYGYTF. DNA for the CDR3: TGTGCCAGCAGAGGGGCCCCTTATGGCTACACCTTC.

The chain recombines TRBV28 with TRBJ1-5, with D uncertain. The CDR3 covers 15 residues. From germline, CDR1 is MDHEN and CDR2 SYDVKM. V dropped 5 bases and J dropped 0 bases, with 11 bases sitting between them. This chain's CDR3 is CASSAQNTSNQPQHF. The CDR3, as DNA: TGTGCCAGCAGTGCACAGAATACTAGCAATCAGCCCCAGCATTTT.

The chain employs TRBV7-8 and TRBJ2-2; D gene uncertain. Germline assignment: CDR1 SGHVS and CDR2 FQNEAQ. The germline V and J ends were trimmed by 2 bases and 5 bases, with 3 bases remaining between them. This CDR3 contains 12 residues. CDR3 amino acids: CASSLSTGELFF. CDR3 coding DNA: TGTGCCAGCAGCTTATCGACCGGGGAGCTGTTTTTT. Supplemented by reference TRBV7-8 and TRBJ2-2, the full variable domain reads GAGVSQSPRYKVAKRGQDVALRCDPISGHVSLFWYQQALGQGPEFLTYFQNEAQLDKSGLPSDRFFAERPEGSVSTLKIQRTQQEDSAVYLCASSLSTGELFFGEGSRLTVL.

This chain uses TRBV12-5 with TRBJ2-1; D unresolved. CDR1 and CDR2 from the germline V gene are LGHNT and FRNRAP. Trimming stripped 7 bases from V and 0 bases from J, with 22 bases between. The CDR3 has 18 amino acids. The chain's CDR3 is CASAPLGWVYASYNEQFF. The CDR3 nucleotides read TGTGCTAGTGCCCCCCTGGGATGGGTTTACGCCTCCTACAATGAGCAGTTCTTC.

This clone turned up a few times. The chain has TRBV4-2 and TRBJ2-3, with TRBD2 as a possible D gene (6 bases). V was trimmed by 8 bases and J by 1 base, leaving 19 bases between them. This CDR3 contains 16 residues. Germline V gives CDR1 LGHNA, CDR2 YNFKEQ. CDR3 sequence: CASGPAGEKGTDTQYF. CDR3 bases: TGTGCCAGCGGCCCAGCGGGTGAAAAAGGCACAGATACGCAGTATTTT.